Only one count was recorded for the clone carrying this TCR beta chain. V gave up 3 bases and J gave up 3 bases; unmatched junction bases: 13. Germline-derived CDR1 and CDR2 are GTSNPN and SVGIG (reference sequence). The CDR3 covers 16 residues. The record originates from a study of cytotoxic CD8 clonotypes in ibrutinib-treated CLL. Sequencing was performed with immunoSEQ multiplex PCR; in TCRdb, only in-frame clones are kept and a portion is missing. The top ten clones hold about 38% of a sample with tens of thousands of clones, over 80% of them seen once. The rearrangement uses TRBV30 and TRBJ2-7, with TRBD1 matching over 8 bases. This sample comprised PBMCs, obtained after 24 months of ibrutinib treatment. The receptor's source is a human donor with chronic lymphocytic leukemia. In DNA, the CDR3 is TGTGCCTGGAGGGGGAACGGACAGGGTGAGGTCTACGAGCAGTACTTC. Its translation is CAWRGNGQGEVYEQYF.